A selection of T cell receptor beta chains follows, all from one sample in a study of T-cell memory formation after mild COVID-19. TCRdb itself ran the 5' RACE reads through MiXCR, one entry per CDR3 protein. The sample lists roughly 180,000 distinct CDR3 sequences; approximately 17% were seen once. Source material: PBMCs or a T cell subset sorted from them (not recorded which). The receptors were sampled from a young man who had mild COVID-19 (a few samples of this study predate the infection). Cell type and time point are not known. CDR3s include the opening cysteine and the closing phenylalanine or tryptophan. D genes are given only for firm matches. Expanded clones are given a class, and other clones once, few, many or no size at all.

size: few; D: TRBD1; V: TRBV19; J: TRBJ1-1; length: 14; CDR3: CASKPQGASTEAFF; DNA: TGTGCCAGTAAACCTCAGGGGGCGAGCACTGAAGCTTTCTTT
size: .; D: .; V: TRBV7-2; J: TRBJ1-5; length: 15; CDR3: CASSFSGQNNQPQHF; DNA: TGTGCCAGCAGCTTTTCGGGACAAAACAATCAGCCCCAGCATTTT
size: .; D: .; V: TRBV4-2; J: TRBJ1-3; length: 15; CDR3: CASSPGRERLATIYF; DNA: TGTGCCAGCAGTCCAGGCAGGGAACGGCTAGCGACCATATATTTT
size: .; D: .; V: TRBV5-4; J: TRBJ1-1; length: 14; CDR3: CASSSRDGGTEAFF; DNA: TGTGCCAGCAGCTCCCGGGACGGGGGGACTGAAGCTTTCTTT
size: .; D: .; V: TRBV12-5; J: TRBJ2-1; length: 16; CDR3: CASGLVLGQGLNEQFF; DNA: TGTGCTAGTGGTTTGGTATTGGGACAAGGCCTGAATGAGCAGTTCTTC
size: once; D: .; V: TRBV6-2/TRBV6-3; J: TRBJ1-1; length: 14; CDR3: CASTSQGLNTEAFF; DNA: TGTGCCAGCACTTCGCAGGGATTGAACACTGAAGCTTTCTTT
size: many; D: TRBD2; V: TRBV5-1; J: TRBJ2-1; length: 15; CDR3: CASEEEAGGSNEQFF; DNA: TGCGCCAGCGAGGAGGAAGCGGGGGGGAGTAATGAGCAGTTCTTC
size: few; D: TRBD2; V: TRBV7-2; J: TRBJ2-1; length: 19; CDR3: CASSRRSVSSGGAYNQQFF; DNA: TGTGCCAGCAGCCGCCGGAGTGTCTCTAGCGGAGGGGCGTACAATCAGCAGTTCTTC
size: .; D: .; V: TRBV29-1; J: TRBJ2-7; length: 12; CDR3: CSVDSGTYEQYF; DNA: TGCAGCGTTGACAGTGGAACCTACGAGCAGTACTTC
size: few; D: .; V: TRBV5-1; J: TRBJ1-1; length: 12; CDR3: CASRGADTEAFF; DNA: TGCGCCAGTAGGGGTGCCGACACTGAAGCTTTCTTT
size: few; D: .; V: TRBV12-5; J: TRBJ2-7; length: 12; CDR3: CASGPRWSEQYF; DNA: TGTGCTAGTGGTCCCCGATGGAGCGAGCAGTACTTC
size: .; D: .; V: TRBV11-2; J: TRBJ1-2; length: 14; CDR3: CASSPGSLGYGYTF; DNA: TGTGCCAGCAGCCCCGGATCTCTAGGCTATGGCTACACCTTC
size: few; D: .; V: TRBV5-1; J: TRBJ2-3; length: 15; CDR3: CASSLEASAPNTQYF; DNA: TGCGCCAGCAGCTTGGAAGCTAGCGCTCCTAATACGCAGTATTTT
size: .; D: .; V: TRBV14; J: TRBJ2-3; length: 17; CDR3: CASSLTGTDVWTDTQYF; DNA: TGTGCCAGCAGCCTTACCGGGACGGATGTTTGGACAGATACGCAGTATTTT
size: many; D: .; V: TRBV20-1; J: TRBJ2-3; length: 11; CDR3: CSARGTDTQYF; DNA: TGCAGTGCTAGAGGCACAGATACGCAGTATTTT
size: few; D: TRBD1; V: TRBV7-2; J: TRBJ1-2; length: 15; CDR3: CASSLDGTGGRGYTF; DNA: TGTGCCAGCAGCTTAGACGGGACAGGGGGCAGGGGCTACACCTTC
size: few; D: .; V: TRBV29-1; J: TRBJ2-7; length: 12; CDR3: CSGGEAAYEQYF; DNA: TGCAGCGGAGGGGAAGCGGCCTACGAGCAGTACTTC
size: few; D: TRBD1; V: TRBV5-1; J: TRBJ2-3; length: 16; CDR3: CASSLPGQGKLDTQYF; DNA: TGCGCCAGCAGCCTACCGGGACAGGGAAAGTTAGATACGCAGTATTTT
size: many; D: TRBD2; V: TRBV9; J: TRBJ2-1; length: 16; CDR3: CASSVAGSGGSDEQFF; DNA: TGTGCCAGCAGCGTAGCTGGTAGCGGGGGGAGCGATGAGCAGTTCTTC
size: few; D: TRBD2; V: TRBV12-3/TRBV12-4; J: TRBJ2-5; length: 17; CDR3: CASSRGRGGGVEETQYF; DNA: TGTGCCAGCAGTCGGGGACGGGGGGGCGGTGTGGAAGAGACCCAGTACTTC
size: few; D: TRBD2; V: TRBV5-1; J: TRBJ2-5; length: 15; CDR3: CASSTAGSGGETQYF; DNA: TGCGCCAGCAGCACAGCCGGGAGCGGGGGAGAGACCCAGTACTTC
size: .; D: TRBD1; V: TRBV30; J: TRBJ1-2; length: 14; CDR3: CAWSRRDRGYGYTF; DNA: TGTGCCTGGAGCCGCCGGGACAGGGGATATGGCTACACCTTC
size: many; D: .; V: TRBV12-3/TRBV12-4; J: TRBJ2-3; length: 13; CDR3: CASRQGFTDTQYF; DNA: TGTGCCAGCAGACAAGGGTTCACAGATACGCAGTATTTT
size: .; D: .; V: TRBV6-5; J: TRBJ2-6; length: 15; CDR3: CASSYEQPGANVLTF; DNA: TGTGCCAGCAGTTATGAACAGCCTGGGGCCAACGTCCTGACTTTC
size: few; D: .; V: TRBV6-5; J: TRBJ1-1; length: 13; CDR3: CASRTPLNTEAFF; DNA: TGTGCCAGCCGCACCCCTTTGAACACTGAAGCTTTCTTT
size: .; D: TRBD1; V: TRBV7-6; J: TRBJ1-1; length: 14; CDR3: CASTSRQGDTEAFF; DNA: TGTGCCAGCACCTCGAGACAGGGAGACACTGAAGCTTTCTTT
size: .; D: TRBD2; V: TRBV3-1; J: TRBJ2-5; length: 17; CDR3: CASSQWSGGDRQETQYF; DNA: TGTGCCAGCAGCCAGTGGTCCGGGGGGGATCGTCAAGAGACCCAGTACTTC
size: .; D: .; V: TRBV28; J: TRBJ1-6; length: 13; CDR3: CASSRGYNSPLHF; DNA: TGTGCCAGCAGCCGAGGCTATAATTCACCCCTCCACTTT
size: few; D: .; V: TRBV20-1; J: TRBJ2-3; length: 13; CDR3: CRATGSSTDTQYF; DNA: TGCAGGGCGACAGGCTCTTCCACAGATACGCAGTATTTT
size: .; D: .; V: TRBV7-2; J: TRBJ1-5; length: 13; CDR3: CASSLNQGQPQHF; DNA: TGTGCCAGCAGCTTAAACCAGGGTCAGCCCCAGCATTTT
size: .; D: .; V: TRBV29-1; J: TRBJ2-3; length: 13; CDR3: CTGSLAGGEAQYF; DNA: TGCACCGGGTCCTTGGCCGGGGGAGAGGCGCAGTATTTT
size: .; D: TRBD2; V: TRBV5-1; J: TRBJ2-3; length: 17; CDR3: CASSSTLAGALTDTQYF; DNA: TGCGCCAGCAGTTCTACCCTAGCGGGGGCCCTCACAGATACGCAGTATTTT
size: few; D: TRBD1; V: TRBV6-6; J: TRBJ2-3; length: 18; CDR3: CASSYSGQITPKGDTQYF; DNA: TGTGCCAGCAGTTACTCGGGACAGATAACCCCTAAGGGAGATACGCAGTATTTT
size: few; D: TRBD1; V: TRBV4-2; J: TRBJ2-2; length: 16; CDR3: CASSQDGTGDAGELFF; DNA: TGTGCCAGCAGCCAAGATGGGACAGGGGACGCCGGGGAGCTGTTTTTT
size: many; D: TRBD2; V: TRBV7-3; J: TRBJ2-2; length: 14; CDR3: CASSRLAHTGELFF; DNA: TGTGCCAGCAGCAGACTAGCACACACCGGGGAGCTGTTTTTT
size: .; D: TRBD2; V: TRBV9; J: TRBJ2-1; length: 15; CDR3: CASSEGGGGYNEQFF; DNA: TGTGCCAGCAGCGAGGGTGGCGGGGGTTACAATGAGCAGTTCTTC
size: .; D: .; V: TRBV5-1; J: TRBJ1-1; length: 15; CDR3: CASSLLGADSTEAFF; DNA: TGCGCCAGCAGCCTTCTAGGGGCAGACAGCACTGAAGCTTTCTTT
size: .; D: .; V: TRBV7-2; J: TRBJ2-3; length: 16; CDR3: CASSLLGGGVRDTQYF; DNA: TGTGCCAGCAGCTTATTGGGAGGGGGCGTAAGAGATACGCAGTATTTT
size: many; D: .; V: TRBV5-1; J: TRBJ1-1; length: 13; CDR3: CASSLAGIGEAFF; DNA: TGCGCCAGCAGCTTGGCAGGGATTGGTGAAGCTTTCTTT
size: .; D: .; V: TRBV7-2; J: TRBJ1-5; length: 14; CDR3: CASSLWTNNQPQHF; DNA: TGTGCCAGCAGCTTATGGACAAATAATCAGCCCCAGCATTTT
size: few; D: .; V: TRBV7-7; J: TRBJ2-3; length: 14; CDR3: CASSPQVAWDTQYF; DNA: TGTGCCAGCAGCCCACAAGTCGCGTGGGATACGCAGTATTTT
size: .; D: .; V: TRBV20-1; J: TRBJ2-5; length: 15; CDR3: CSACSSLTALETQYF; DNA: TGCAGTGCTTGTTCATCGCTAACTGCTCTTGAGACCCAGTACTTC
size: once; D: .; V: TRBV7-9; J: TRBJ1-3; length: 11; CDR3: CASSTGRTIYF; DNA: TGTGCCAGCAGCACTGGACGGACCATATATTTT
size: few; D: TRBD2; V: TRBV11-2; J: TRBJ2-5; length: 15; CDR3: CASSIAGGPQETQYF; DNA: TGTGCCAGCAGTATAGCGGGGGGGCCCCAAGAGACCCAGTACTTC
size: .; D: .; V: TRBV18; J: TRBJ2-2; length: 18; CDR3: CASSPSTLGTVNTGELFF; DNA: TGTGCCAGCTCACCGAGCACCTTGGGGACGGTCAACACCGGGGAGCTGTTTTTT
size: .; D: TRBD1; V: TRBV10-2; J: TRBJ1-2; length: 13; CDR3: CASRLGTGGGYTF; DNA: TGCGCCAGCAGACTCGGGACAGGGGGTGGCTACACCTTC
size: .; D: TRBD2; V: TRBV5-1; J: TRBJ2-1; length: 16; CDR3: CASSLAGGNVYNEQFF; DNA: TGCGCCAGCAGCTTAGCGGGGGGGAACGTCTACAATGAGCAGTTCTTC
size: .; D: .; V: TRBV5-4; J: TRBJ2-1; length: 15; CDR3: CASSLTTDAYNEQFF; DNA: TGTGCCAGCAGCCTCACTACGGACGCCTACAATGAGCAGTTCTTC
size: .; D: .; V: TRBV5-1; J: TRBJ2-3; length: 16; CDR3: CASSLTVDLSTDTQYF; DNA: TGCGCCAGCAGCTTGACGGTGGACCTAAGCACAGATACGCAGTATTTT
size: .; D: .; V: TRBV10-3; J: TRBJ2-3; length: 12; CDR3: CAIQDSADTQYF; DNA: TGTGCCATCCAGGACAGCGCAGATACGCAGTATTTT
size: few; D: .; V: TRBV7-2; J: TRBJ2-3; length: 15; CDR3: CASSLNRDPTDTQYF; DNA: TGTGCCAGCAGCTTGAATCGGGACCCCACAGATACGCAGTATTTT
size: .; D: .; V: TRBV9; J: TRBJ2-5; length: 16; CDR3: CASSTRQAWGAETQYF; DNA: TGTGCCAGCAGCACTCGACAGGCCTGGGGAGCGGAGACCCAGTACTTC
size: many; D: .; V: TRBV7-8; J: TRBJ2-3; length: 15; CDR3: CASSALTTATDTQYF; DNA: TGTGCCAGCAGCGCCTTGACGACAGCCACAGATACGCAGTATTTT